This T cell receptor (beta chain) was recorded in a study of T cell repertoires in cytomegalovirus infection (dated by TCRdb to the late 2010s). A note on the overall study: Donor HLA type was relevant to the analysis, as public TCR beta signatures indicated carriage of CMV infection together with the matching HLA type. General study outcomes and caveats: Cumulative frequency of public TCR beta family members discriminated carriers of CMV infection plus the relevant HLA type in this cohort and an independent 352-donor cohort. The ex vivo response was dominated by HLA-C-restricted CMV-specific TCR beta clonotypes, and the single most frequent clonotype in two of eight donors was supplied by these HLA-C-restricted clonotypes.

The listed sequencing device is Illumina HiSeq 1500. The public reads were run again by TCRdb, first through fastp at Q25 and then through MiXCR, and only productive beta chains were kept. CDR3 protein sequences are deduplicated, and each keeps its most common genes and DNA. The sample includes approximately 180,000 distinct CDR3 sequences, with roughly a fifth observed a single time. The top ten clones comprise approximately 3% of the sample. This clonotype has a count of ten or more. The specificity of this receptor is unknown. No clone much larger than this one lies a single base away; base qualities are absent. Trimming removed 1 base from V and 1 base from J, leaving 5 bases between the germline ends. The CDR3 covers 13 residues, taking in both the cysteine and the phenylalanine. The DNA shown is the 39-base CDR3, in frame from base 1.

The clonotype originates from a human donor in good health (CMV status not recorded). Some clones in this sample may be carry-over from other donors' samples. The chain links TRBV12-3 or TRBV12-4 with TRBJ2-7, and perhaps TRBD2 as D gene, on 5 matching bases. Sample: PBMCs. CDR3 reads: CASSLGRSYEQYF. The DNA is as follows: TGTGCCAGCAGTTTAGGGAGGTCCTACGAGCAGTACTTC.